The TCR beta chain described here comes from a study of blood T cell repertoires in COVID-19. As for the study in general: COVID-19 samples, acute and convalescent, were from the United States, Italy and Spain.

Points on this clone: This sample also contains other DNA sequences that code for the same CDR3.

The ends lost 4 bases at V and 1 base at J; junction bases unmatched: 2. The CDR3 has 14 amino acids. Germline CDR1 SGHRS, CDR2 YFSETQ. As processed by the authors: Amplified reference gene primers provided the basis for estimating nucleated cell counts. The method was immunoSEQ multiplex PCR; TCRdb's version includes in-frame clones alone and lacks a portion of them. V and J calls and clone size are those listed in that table; D and trimming were worked out from the DNA. This sample has 200,000 to 250,000 clones; 75% to 90% occur once, and the top ten carry about 6%. The sequenced material came from PBMCs or T cells enriched from blood (not recorded which). The chain joins TRBV5-1 to TRBJ1-1; TRBD1 matches 9 bases. The TCR comes from a woman aged 25 to 39 with acute COVID-19. CDR3 sequence: CASSRGQGNTEAFF. CDR3 bases: TGCGCCAGCAGCAGGGGACAGGGGAACACTGAAGCTTTCTTT.